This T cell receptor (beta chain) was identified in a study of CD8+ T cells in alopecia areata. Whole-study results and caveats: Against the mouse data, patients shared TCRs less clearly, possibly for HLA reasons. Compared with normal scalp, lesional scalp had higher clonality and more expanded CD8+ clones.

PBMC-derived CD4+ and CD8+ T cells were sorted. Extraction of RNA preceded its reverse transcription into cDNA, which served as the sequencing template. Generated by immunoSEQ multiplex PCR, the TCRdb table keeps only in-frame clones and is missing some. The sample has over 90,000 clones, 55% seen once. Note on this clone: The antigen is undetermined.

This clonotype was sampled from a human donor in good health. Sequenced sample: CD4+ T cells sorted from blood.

The CDR3 DNA reads TGTGCCAGCAGTACCTACAGGGAGGGCTACACCTTC. This codes for CASSTYREGYTF. This chain uses TRBV6-6 with TRBJ1-2; D is possibly TRBD1 (6 bases). CDR1 is MNHNY and CDR2 is SVGAGI in the germline V gene (reference sequence). This CDR3 region has 12 residues. Trimming shortened V by 5 bases and J by 8 bases, and 12 bases separated the two germline ends.